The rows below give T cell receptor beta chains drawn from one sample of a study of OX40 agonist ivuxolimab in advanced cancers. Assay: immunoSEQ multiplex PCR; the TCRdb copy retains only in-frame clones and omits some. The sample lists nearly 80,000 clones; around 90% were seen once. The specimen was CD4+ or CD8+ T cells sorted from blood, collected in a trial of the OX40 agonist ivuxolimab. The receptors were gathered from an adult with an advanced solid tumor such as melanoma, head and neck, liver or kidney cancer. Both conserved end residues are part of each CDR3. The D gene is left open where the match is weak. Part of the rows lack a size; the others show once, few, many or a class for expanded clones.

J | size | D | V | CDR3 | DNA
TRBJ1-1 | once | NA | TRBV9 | CASSVRPGLNTEAFF | TGTGCCAGCAGCGTACGTCCAGGTTTGAACACTGAAGCTTTCTTT
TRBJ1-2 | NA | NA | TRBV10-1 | CASSTGRGYGYTF | TGCGCCAGCAGCACGGGACGGGGCTATGGCTACACCTTC
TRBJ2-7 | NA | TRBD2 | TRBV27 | CASSLRLAGKYEQYF | TGTGCCAGCAGTTTAAGACTAGCGGGAAAGTACGAGCAGTACTTC
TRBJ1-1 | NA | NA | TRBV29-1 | CSVTPGNTEAFF | TGCAGCGTTACTCCAGGAAACACTGAAGCTTTCTTT
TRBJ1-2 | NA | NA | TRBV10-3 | CAISEPPGRWAYGYTF | TGTGCCATCAGTGAGCCCCCGGGACGGTGGGCCTATGGCTACACCTTC
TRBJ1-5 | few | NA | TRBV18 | CASSPDDGAPQHF | TGTGCCAGCTCACCCGATGATGGCGCCCCCCAGCATTTT
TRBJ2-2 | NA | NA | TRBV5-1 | CASSLGWDPSGELFF | TGCGCCAGCAGCTTGGGATGGGACCCCTCCGGGGAGCTGTTTTTT
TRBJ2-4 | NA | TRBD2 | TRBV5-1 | CASSSTPSGSIYIQYF | TGCGCCAGCAGCTCCACACCTAGCGGGAGTATCTACATTCAGTACTTC
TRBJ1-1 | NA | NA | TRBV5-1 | CASSPEIVNTEAFF | TGCGCCAGCAGCCCCGAGATTGTGAACACTGAAGCTTTCTTT
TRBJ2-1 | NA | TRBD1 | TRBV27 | CASSLFRTGAHNEQFF | TGTGCCAGCAGTTTATTTAGGACAGGGGCCCACAATGAGCAGTTCTTC
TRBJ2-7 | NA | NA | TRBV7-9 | CASSLAGQGREQYF | TGTGCCAGCAGCTTAGCGGGCCAGGGACGCGAGCAGTACTTC
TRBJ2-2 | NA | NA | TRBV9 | CASSVGDGAGSTGELFF | TGTGCCAGCAGCGTAGGTGATGGGGCAGGGAGCACCGGGGAGCTGTTTTTT
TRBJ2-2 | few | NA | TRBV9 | CASSIRDATGELFF | TGTGCCAGCAGCATCCGGGACGCCACCGGGGAGCTGTTTTTT
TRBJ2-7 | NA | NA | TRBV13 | CASSFSGLEQYF | TGTGCCAGCAGCTTCTCGGGGTTAGAGCAGTACTTC
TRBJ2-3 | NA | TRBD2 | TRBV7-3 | CASAGRADRTDTQYF | TGTGCCAGCGCTGGGAGGGCGGACCGCACAGATACGCAGTATTTT
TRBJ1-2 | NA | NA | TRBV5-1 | CASSLGPGGHRLNYGYTF | TGCGCCAGCAGCTTGGGACCCGGTGGACACCGACTTAACTATGGCTACACCTTC
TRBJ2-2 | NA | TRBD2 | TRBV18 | CASSPVPSGITGELFF | TGTGCCAGCTCACCAGTCCCTAGCGGGATTACCGGGGAGCTGTTTTTT
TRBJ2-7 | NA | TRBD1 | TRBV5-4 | CASSLEGTAYEQYF | TGTGCCAGCAGCCTTGAGGGGACAGCCTACGAGCAGTACTTC
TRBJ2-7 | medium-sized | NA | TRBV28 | CASSLLGTAEQYF | TGTGCCAGCAGTTTGTTAGGGACGGCCGAGCAGTACTTC
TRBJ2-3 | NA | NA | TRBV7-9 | CASSLGAAGSGTDTQYF | TGTGCCAGCAGCTTAGGAGCGGCGGGGTCCGGCACAGATACGCAGTATTTT
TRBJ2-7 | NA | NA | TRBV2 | CASSPTFYEQYF | TGTGCCAGCAGTCCCACATTCTACGAGCAGTACTTC
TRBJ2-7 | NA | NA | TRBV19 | CASSPRGYEQYF | TGTGCCAGTAGCCCCAGGGGCTACGAGCAGTACTTC